The clone carrying this TCR beta chain was counted at least ten times. The antigen is unknown. The authors prepared the TCRbeta library with unique molecular identifiers. TCRdb reprocessed the PCR reads via MiXCR and lists one record per CDR3 protein. Of around 180,000 distinct CDR3 sequences detected, 11% appear once; the ten largest clones hold approximately 13%. The J segment lost 8 bases and the V segment lost 3 bases, leaving 8 bases of the junction unmatched. The CDR3 runs to 15 residues. Per the germline V gene, CDR1 is MGHRA and CDR2 is YSYEKL. The sample belongs to a study of T-cell reconstitution after alpha-beta-depleted transplantation in children. Study-level findings and limits: Among T cells one year after transplant, newly produced cells accounted for most counts and diversity. Expanded graft clones numbering several hundred reportedly gave rise to alpha-beta T cells about two months after transplant.

The sequencing here drew on PBMCs, taken before TCRalphabeta/CD19-depleted stem cell transplant. The receptor's source is a boy aged 2 to 9 with acute myeloid leukemia, due to receive a stem cell transplant. V usage is TRBV4-1 and J usage is TRBJ1-1; 11 nucleotides line up with TRBD1. CDR3: CASSHPRTGGAEAFF. Here the CDR3 DNA reads TGCGCCAGCAGCCACCCAAGGACAGGGGGCGCAGAAGCTTTCTTT.